A selection of T cell receptor beta chains follows, all from one sample in a study of shared clonotypes between healthy human individuals. Repertoires were generated with immunoSEQ multiplex PCR, while TCRdb's copy carries only in-frame clones and drops some. The sample carries about 2,100,000 clones, just over 90% recorded once. Sequencing was done on a sample of naive CD8+ T cells from PBMCs. The receptors were sampled from a man aged 18 to 30 in good health. Some clones in this sample may be carry-over from other donors' samples. Both conserved end residues are part of each CDR3. The order of the fields is V gene, D gene, clone size, CDR3 length, J gene, CDR3 protein, CDR3 DNA. The D gene is left open where the match is weak. Clone size, where shown, is once, few, many, or a class for clones that have expanded.

TRBV5-6	-	-	17	TRBJ2-5	CASSLVALRVNQETQYF	TGTGCCAGCAGCTTAGTTGCGTTGCGGGTTAACCAAGAGACCCAGTACTTC
TRBV27	TRBD2	once	14	TRBJ2-7	CASSRIRGDYEQYF	TGTGCCAGCAGTAGGATTCGGGGGGACTACGAGCAGTACTTC
TRBV7-9	TRBD2	-	16	TRBJ2-1	CASSRGLAGGWDEQFF	TGTGCCAGCAGCCGAGGACTAGCGGGAGGGTGGGATGAGCAGTTCTTC
TRBV6-1	-	once	16	TRBJ2-7	CASSDGSLRSSYEQYF	TGTGCCAGCAGTGATGGGTCGCTAAGGAGCTCCTACGAGCAGTACTTC
TRBV7-8	-	-	16	TRBJ2-3	CASSKFLAPSTDTQYF	TGTGCCAGCAGCAAATTTCTAGCGCCTAGCACAGATACGCAGTATTTT
TRBV7-9	TRBD1	-	16	TRBJ2-1	CASSLARLTGANEQFF	TGTGCCAGCAGCTTAGCTAGGCTAACAGGGGCCAATGAGCAGTTCTTC
TRBV27	TRBD2	once	13	TRBJ2-7	CASSLRGDYEQYF	TGTGCCAGCAGTCTCCGGGGGGACTACGAGCAGTACTTC
TRBV15	-	-	14	TRBJ2-3	CATSKRGSTDTQYF	TGTGCCACCAGCAAGAGGGGGAGCACAGATACGCAGTATTTT
TRBV5-1	-	-	15	TRBJ2-3	CVSSLRTLSTDTQYF	TGCGTCAGCAGCTTGAGGACCTTAAGCACAGATACGCAGTATTTT
TRBV7-9	-	few	14	TRBJ1-1	CASSVGGHLLEAFF	TGTGCCAGCAGCGTAGGGGGACACCTCCTAGAAGCTTTCTTT
TRBV6-6	TRBD2	-	16	TRBJ2-3	CASRRTSGGVTDTQYF	TGTGCCAGCAGGCGGACTAGCGGGGGGGTCACAGATACGCAGTATTTT
TRBV7-2	TRBD2	-	17	TRBJ2-5	CASSLVRLAGIQETQYF	TGTGCCAGCAGCTTAGTGCGACTAGCGGGGATCCAAGAGACCCAGTACTTC
TRBV28	TRBD1	-	16	TRBJ2-1	CASSLYVDRDYNEQFF	TGTGCCAGCAGTTTATATGTGGACAGGGACTACAATGAGCAGTTCTTC
TRBV13	TRBD2	-	17	TRBJ2-7	CASSPTGTSGKSHEQYF	TGTGCCAGCAGCCCGACCGGGACTAGCGGGAAATCACACGAGCAGTACTTC
TRBV19	-	-	14	TRBJ1-1	CASSKEDPNTEAFF	TGTGCCAGTAGTAAAGAGGACCCGAACACTGAAGCTTTCTTT
TRBV9	TRBD2	-	17	TRBJ2-7	CASSGGTSGRLSYEQYF	TGTGCCAGCAGTGGAGGGACTAGCGGGAGGCTCTCCTACGAGCAGTACTTC